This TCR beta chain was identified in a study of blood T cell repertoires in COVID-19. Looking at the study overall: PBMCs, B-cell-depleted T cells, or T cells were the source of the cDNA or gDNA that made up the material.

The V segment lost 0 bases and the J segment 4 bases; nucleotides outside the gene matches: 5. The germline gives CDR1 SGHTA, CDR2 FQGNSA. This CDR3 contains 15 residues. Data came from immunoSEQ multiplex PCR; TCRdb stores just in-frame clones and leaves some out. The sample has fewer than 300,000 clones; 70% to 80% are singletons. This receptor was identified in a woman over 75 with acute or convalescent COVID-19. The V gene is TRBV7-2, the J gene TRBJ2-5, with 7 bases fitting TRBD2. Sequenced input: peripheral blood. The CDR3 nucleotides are TGTGCCAGCAGCTTAGCCGGGGGGAGGCGAGAGACCCAGTACTTC. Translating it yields CASSLAGGRRETQYF.